The 12 T cell receptor beta chains given below trace back to one sample, sequenced in a study of blood T cell repertoires in COVID-19 (dated by TCRdb to the early 2020s). Library generation was performed with the immunoSEQ multiplex PCR assay. This immuneACCESS table, as held by TCRdb, lists in-frame sequences with V and J called but not all clones. Of the missing ones, under half trace to an unresolved V gene in checked studies; the others have no known cause. The sample records some 240,000 clones, 75% to 90% of which are singletons. Together, the top ten hold under 7% of the sample. Sequencing was carried out using peripheral blood. The receptors stem from a man aged 55 to 70 who had recovered from COVID-19.

This sequence joins TRBV19 and TRBJ1-4; TRBD1 agrees at 7 bases. Germline loops: CDR1 LNHDA, CDR2 SQIVND (reference sequence). After removal of 3 bases from V and 8 bases from J, the junction contained 6 bases not matched to a gene. CDR3 length: 14 residues. In nucleotides, the CDR3 is TGTGCCAGTAGTATGCCCCGACAGGGCGAAAAACTGTTTTTT. This translates into CASSMPRQGEKLFF.

The rearrangement joins TRBV7-2 to TRBJ2-2, with D tentatively TRBD2 (5 bases). The CDR3 totals 16 residues. Looked up from germline, CDR1 is SGHTA and CDR2 is FQGNSA. Trimming cost V 10 bases and J 2 bases, with 20 bases left between them. This chain's CDR3 is CATAPLADINTGELFF. CDR3 sequence (DNA): TGTGCCACAGCACCCCTAGCCGATATAAACACCGGGGAGCTGTTTTTT.

The J gene is TRBJ1-2, the V gene TRBV27, with 8 bases that match TRBD1. With 3 bases clipped from V and 2 bases from J, the junction kept 2 bases outside the gene matches. Germline V gives CDR1 MNHEY, CDR2 SMNVEV (reference sequence). The CDR3 extends over 14 amino acids. The CDR3 sequence is CASSFQGANYGYTF. In DNA, the CDR3 is TGTGCCAGCAGTTTTCAGGGGGCGAACTATGGCTACACCTTC.

The rearrangement links TRBV18 to TRBJ2-6; D unclear. Trimming stripped 2 bases from V and 2 bases from J, with 7 bases between. There are 15 residues in the CDR3. The V gene's germline CDR1 is KGHSH and CDR2 LQKENI. CDR3 protein: CASSPAVTGANVLTF. The CDR3 DNA sequence: TGTGCCAGCTCACCAGCGGTTACTGGGGCCAACGTCCTGACTTTC.

In its sample, this clone was seen a few times. The chain joins TRBV10-3 to TRBJ1-1; a weak D match, TRBD1 (6 bases). Trimming cost V 7 bases and J 5 bases, with 14 bases left between them. Per germline, CDR1 ENHRY and CDR2 SYGVKD. CDR3 size: 13 residues. This chain's CDR3 is CAITGRGLTEAFF. In DNA form, the CDR3 reads TGTGCCATCACCGGCAGGGGCCTTACTGAAGCTTTCTTT.

V and J are TRBV2 and TRBJ2-7, with TRBD2 matching over 7 bases. Losses at the gene ends were 6 bases for V and 5 bases for J; bases not matched to a gene: 4. The CDR3 totals 12 residues. Germline loops: CDR1 SNHLY, CDR2 FYNNEI. CDR3 nucleotides: TGTGCCAGCAGCCCCAGCGGGAACGAGCAGTACTTC. This gives the protein CASSPSGNEQYF.

The V call is TRBV25-1, the J call TRBJ2-1; 8 nucleotides match TRBD1. Germline CDR1 reads MGHDK; CDR2 reads SYGVNS. The J segment lost 7 bases and the V segment lost 0 bases, leaving 8 bases of the junction unmatched. The CDR3 contains 16 residues. The CDR3 coding sequence is TGTGCCAGCAGTGAATACAGGACAGGGCTTTGGAATGAGCAGTTCTTC. Translating it yields CASSEYRTGLWNEQFF.

The chain joins TRBV28 to TRBJ1-6; unclear D gene. The germline CDR1 and CDR2 sequences are MDHEN and SYDVKM. This CDR3 comprises 14 residues. V gave up 7 bases and J gave up 7 bases, with 14 bases separating them. CDR3 in amino acids: CASIAGSKNSPLHF. The CDR3 DNA reads TGTGCCAGCATAGCCGGGTCTAAAAATTCACCCCTCCACTTT.

The chain joins TRBV9 to TRBJ2-5; D is unresolved. This CDR3 region has 14 residues. Deletions cut 1 base from V and 4 bases from J, with 11 bases between. Germline-derived CDR1 and CDR2 are SGDLS and YYNGEE. The CDR3 here is CASSVNSFPETQYF. CDR3 nucleotide sequence: TGTGCCAGCAGCGTAAACTCTTTTCCAGAGACCCAGTACTTC.

V and J are TRBV27 and TRBJ2-3; D possibly corresponds to TRBD2 (6 bases). Germline CDR1 MNHEY, CDR2 SMNVEV (reference sequence). The V end was cut by 4 bases, the J end by 0 bases, with 11 bases between. The CDR3 is made up of 15 amino acids. In DNA, the CDR3 is TGTGCCAGCAGTTGGAGGGGACCCAGCACAGATACGCAGTATTTT. Encoded protein: CASSWRGPSTDTQYF.

The chain couples TRBV3-1 (or the pseudogene TRBV3-2) to TRBJ2-5, with 12 bases identical to TRBD2. V shed 4 bases and J 2 bases; nucleotides not matched to a gene: 2. The CDR3 has 15 residues. CDR1 and CDR2 from the germline V gene are LGHDT and YNNKEL (reference sequence). The CDR3 protein is CASSLLAGGQETQYF. In DNA, the CDR3 is TGTGCCAGCAGCCTACTAGCGGGGGGACAAGAGACCCAGTACTTC.

The table lists this clone with a count of one. This sequence joins TRBV5-1 and TRBJ2-3, with TRBD2 identical over 7 bases. This CDR3 has 16 residues. The germline gives CDR1 SGHRS, CDR2 YFSETQ. V lost 4 bases to trimming and J lost 2 bases; unmatched junction nucleotides: 10. CDR3 region: CASSTGASGPTDTQYF. CDR3 nucleotides: TGCGCCAGCAGCACGGGAGCTAGCGGTCCCACAGATACGCAGTATTTT.